The 5 T cell receptor beta chains listed next were all sequenced from one sample in a study of T cell repertoires in cytomegalovirus infection. MiXCR was run by TCRdb on the reads, yielding one entry per CDR3 protein. The top ten clones hold approximately 15% of a sample with 300,000 or so distinct CDR3 sequences, about 23% of them seen once. The material sequenced was PBMCs. These receptors all stem from a human donor in good health (CMV status not recorded). Some clones in this sample may be carry-over from other donors' samples.

The chain is built from TRBV2 and TRBJ1-6; the D gene is possibly TRBD1 (6 bases). V shed 7 bases and J shed 7 bases, with 14 bases lying between them. The length of the CDR3 is 14 residues. Germline CDR1 is SNHLY and CDR2 is FYNNEI. This chain's CDR3 is CASNNDRTNSPLHF. CDR3 in DNA: TGTGCCAGCAACAATGACAGGACCAATTCACCCCTCCACTTT.

This clonotype appeared many times. The CDR3 bases are TGTGCCAGCAGCAAGGGACAGGGGGTCTACGAGCAGTACTTC. Protein sequence: CASSKGQGVYEQYF. The chain is built from TRBV7-2 and TRBJ2-7; 11 bases are a match to TRBD1. J lost 3 bases, V lost 5 bases, and 3 bases had no gene match. The CDR3 contains 14 residues. CDR1 SGHTA and CDR2 FQGNSA come from the germline V gene.

This clonotype has only a few counts. The chain links TRBV7-2 to TRBJ2-7; 8 positions agree with TRBD2. CDR1 is SGHTA and CDR2 is FQGNSA in the germline V gene. The CDR3 is 14 residues long. The V segment lost 5 bases and the J segment 2 bases; nucleotides outside the gene matches: 5. The CDR3 nucleotides are TGTGCCAGCAGCCGGGGACTAGGCCCCTACGAGCAGTACTTC. It translates to CASSRGLGPYEQYF.

The genes are TRBV20-1 and TRBJ2-7; TRBD2 agrees at 10 bases. V lost 2 bases and J lost 5; bases outside the gene matches: 3. The CDR3 is 13 amino acids. Germline V gene lookup returns CDR1 DFQATT and CDR2 SNEGSKA (reference sequence). The CDR3 nucleotides read TGCAGTGCTAGAATAGCGGGAGGACACGAGCAGTACTTC. Translated, it gives CSARIAGGHEQYF.

This clonotype was detected only a few times. V and J are TRBV7-9 and TRBJ1-5; D uncertain. This CDR3 comprises 14 residues. Trimming pared 5 bases from V and 2 bases from J, leaving 10 bases between. The germline gives CDR1 SEHNR, CDR2 FQNEAQ (reference sequence). CDR3 amino acids: CASSELRGNQPQHF. Written as DNA, the CDR3 is TGTGCCAGCAGCGAACTGCGAGGCAATCAGCCCCAGCATTTT.